The clone carrying this T cell receptor (beta chain) was seen only a few times. As yet, its antigen is unknown. The authors' processing: Samples contained a median of roughly 93,000 TCRs, with a range of 23,224 to 690,600. TCRdb re-analysed the RACE reads in MiXCR, keeping a single row per CDR3 protein. TCRdb, rather than the study authors, made the V and J calls. The sample lists 300,000 to 400,000 distinct CDR3 sequences, roughly 4.6% occurring once. These data come from a study of human T cells and chemical hapten exposure. At the level of the study: The study patch tested 0.01% DPC on the upper back and read results at 6 days.

Findings of the study overall: Having alopecia, donors may respond immunologically unlike healthy people.

The sample's time point: pre-sensitization, week 0. Treatment: therapeutic diphenylcyclopropenone sensitization with weekly scalp DPC. Unseparated into fractions, whole blood served as the source from which total RNA was extracted. Germline CDR1 and CDR2: SGDLS and YYNGEE. The CDR3 sequence is 15 residues long. With 4 bases clipped from V and 0 bases from J, the junction kept 7 bases outside the gene matches. The TCR sequence derives from a woman aged 45-59 years with alopecia areata. Some clones in this sample may be carry-over from other donors' samples. This specimen was whole blood, taken in connection with sensitization to the hapten diphenylcyclopropenone (DPC). This rearrangement joins TRBV9 to TRBJ2-7; 7 bases line up with TRBD2. CDR3 nucleotide sequence: TGTGCCAGCAGCCCGGGAGGCGAGGCCTCCTACGAGCAGTACTTC. Translating it yields CASSPGGEASYEQYF.